This TCR beta chain was sequenced for a study of blood T cell repertoires in COVID-19. Study in general: PBMCs, B-cell-depleted T cells, or T cells were the source of the cDNA or gDNA that made up the material.

Clones were read by immunoSEQ multiplex PCR, and TCRdb kept only the in-frame ones, dropping some. This sample has fewer than 65,000 clones, with 65% to 90% found just once. Trimming cost V 2 bases and J 8 bases; bases outside gene matches: 7. This CDR3 comprises 15 residues. The germline gives CDR1 SGDLS, CDR2 YYNGEE. The chain employs TRBV9 and TRBJ2-1, with 10 bases matching TRBD2. Sequencing used peripheral blood. This receptor was obtained from a human donor in a cohort sampled during active COVID-19. The CDR3 is CASSVSGGASYEQFF. CDR3 bases: TGTGCCAGCAGCGTGAGCGGGGGGGCCAGCTATGAGCAGTTCTTC.